These 9 T cell receptor beta chains were all obtained from the same sample, sequenced in a study of blood T cell repertoires in COVID-19. Data came from immunoSEQ multiplex PCR; TCRdb stores just in-frame clones and leaves some out. Counted here are under 250,000 clones, over 70% occurring once; the ten biggest clones make up about 8%. The sequenced material came from peripheral blood. These receptor sequences come from a woman of 80 years or more with acute or convalescent COVID-19.

This chain connects TRBV11-2 to TRBJ1-4, with D maybe TRBD1 (6 bases). V dropped 5 bases and J dropped 6 bases, with 10 bases sitting between them. The CDR3 runs to 13 residues. Germline CDR1 is SGHAT and CDR2 is FQNNGV. The CDR3 region is CASSRGNDEKLFF. The CDR3 region has the DNA TGTGCCAGCAGCAGGGGGAACGATGAAAAACTGTTTTTT.

The chain has TRBV4-1 and TRBJ1-4, with D possibly TRBD1 on 5 matching bases. The CDR3 is 17 residues long. Between the trimmed V and J ends, which lost 4 bases and 5 bases, there was a span of 20 bases. Germline CDR1 and CDR2: MGHRA and YSYEKL. CDR3 region: CASSRQAFGGRNEKLFF. CDR3 in DNA: TGCGCCAGCAGCCGCCAAGCGTTCGGGGGTAGGAATGAAAAACTGTTTTTT.

The rearrangement joins TRBV5-1 to TRBJ2-1; D may be TRBD2 (6 bases). V shed 1 base and J shed 3 bases, with 29 bases lying between them. CDR3 length: 21 residues. Germline V gene data show CDR1 as SGHRS and CDR2 as YFSETQ. CDR3 residues: CASSLPAPTKTSWDNYNEQFF. CDR3 nucleotides: TGCGCCAGCAGCTTGCCCGCCCCCACCAAGACTAGTTGGGATAACTACAATGAGCAGTTCTTC.

The chain links TRBV10-3 to TRBJ1-2; D not resolved. V gave up 1 base and J gave up 4 bases, with 10 bases separating them. Germline V gives CDR1 ENHRY, CDR2 SYGVKD. The CDR3 has 14 residues. CDR3 amino acids: CAISEFGEAYGYTF. CDR3 sequence (DNA): TGTGCCATCAGTGAGTTCGGAGAAGCCTATGGCTACACCTTC.

The V call is TRBV5-4, the J call TRBJ1-2, with no clear D. The V gene's germline CDR1 is SGHNT and CDR2 YYREEE (reference sequence). The CDR3 has 17 residues. Trimming pared 3 bases from V and 0 bases from J, leaving 18 bases between. The CDR3 DNA reads TGTGCCAGCAGCTCCACTCCAATTCTTGGAGCTAACTATGGCTACACCTTC. Its translation: CASSSTPILGANYGYTF.

On this clone: The sample holds other DNA sequences that translate to the same CDR3. This sequence joins TRBV5-1 and TRBJ1-1; D is unclear. Per the germline V gene, CDR1 is SGHRS and CDR2 is YFSETQ. V dropped 2 bases and J dropped 0 bases, with 5 bases sitting between them. This CDR3 spans 13 amino acids. The DNA of the CDR3 is TGCGCCAGCAGCTTCACAGTGAACACTGAAGCTTTCTTT. It encodes CASSFTVNTEAFF.

The chain uses TRBV14 and TRBJ2-2; 9 bases are shared with TRBD2. The V gene's germline CDR1 is SGHDN and CDR2 FVKESK. With 8 bases clipped from V and 1 base from J, the junction kept 8 bases outside the gene matches. The CDR3 is made up of 16 amino acids. In DNA, the CDR3 is TGTGCCAGCGGAGGTAGCGGGAGCATGAACACCGGGGAGCTGTTTTTT. Protein sequence: CASGGSGSMNTGELFF.

The chain combines TRBV10-3 with TRBJ1-2; 8 bases match TRBD1. Germline CDR1 and CDR2: ENHRY and SYGVKD. J lost 2 bases, V lost 0 bases, and 2 bases had no gene match. The CDR3 length is 15 residues. The CDR3 loop reads CAISESGTGNYGYTF. DNA of the CDR3: TGTGCCATCAGTGAGTCCGGGACAGGCAACTATGGCTACACCTTC.

For the CDR3, the DNA is TGTGCCAGCAGTATAGGACAGGGGGCCATAATAAATACTGAAGCTTTCTTT. Translating gives CASSIGQGAIINTEAFF. The V and J genes are TRBV5-4 and TRBJ1-1; 11 bases are shared with TRBD1. Germline loops: CDR1 SGHNT, CDR2 YYREEE (reference sequence). The CDR3 runs 17 residues. V was clipped by 5 bases and J by 5 bases; unmatched bases: 14.